This T cell receptor beta chain was identified in a study of T-cell memory formation after mild COVID-19. Findings of the study overall: Contracting clones, day 15 to 85, had balanced CD4/CD8, and later expanders favored CD4+. Among clones peaking at day 37 in the second wave, SARS-CoV-2 specificity remained unconfirmed.

To note about this clonotype: Its antigen remains unknown.

5'RACE primed from the constant segment yielded TCR alpha and TCR beta cDNA libraries bearing sample barcodes and UMIs. Using its own MiXCR run on the 5' RACE reads, TCRdb lists one record per CDR3 protein. The sample consists of about 440,000 distinct CDR3 sequences, roughly 20% of them appearing once. CDR1 GTSNPN and CDR2 SVGIG come from the germline V gene (reference sequence). V was clipped by 3 bases and J by 3 bases, with 17 bases between them. The CDR3 has 15 amino acids. The chain has TRBV30 and TRBJ1-1, with D possibly matching TRBD1 (6 bases). The sequence derives from an adult woman who had mild COVID-19 (a few samples of this study predate the infection). Cell type and time point are not known. Sequencing was done on a sample of PBMCs or a T cell subset sorted from them (not recorded which). The CDR3 DNA reads TGTGCCTGGAGGAGCGAATACAGGGTGGACACTGAAGCTTTCTTT. Translation gives CAWRSEYRVDTEAFF.